This T cell receptor (beta chain) was identified during a study of cytomegalovirus exposure and HLA in healthy donors. A note on this clone: Its cognate antigen is unknown.

V trimming: 8 bases; J trimming: 2 bases; junction bases outside the gene matches: 3. This CDR3 spans 13 amino acids. Per germline, CDR1 SNHLY and CDR2 FYNNEI. In the PCR, 60 Vbeta and 13 Jbeta primers were used. The table came from immunoSEQ multiplex PCR; TCRdb's copy has only in-frame clones and leaves some out. The repertoire holds about 160,000 clones, with roughly 84% as singletons. Whole-study results and caveats: Several of the most significant clusters were apparently associated with common viral pathogens in a later analysis.

The TCR comes from a man in his fifties or sixties in good health and CMV-seropositive. The rearrangement links TRBV2 to TRBJ1-2; 9 bases align to TRBD1. The specimen was PBMCs. CDR3 bases: TGTGCCAGCTCCGGGACAGGGAACTATGGCTACACCTTC. It yields the protein CASSGTGNYGYTF. The complete variable domain, with remaining parts taken from reference TRBV2 and TRBJ1-2, reads EPEVTQTPSHQVTQMGQEVILRCVPISNHLYFYWYRQILGQKVEFLVSFYNNEISEKSEIFDDQFSVERPDGSNFTLKIRSTKLEDSAMYFCASSGTGNYGYTFGSGTRLTVV.